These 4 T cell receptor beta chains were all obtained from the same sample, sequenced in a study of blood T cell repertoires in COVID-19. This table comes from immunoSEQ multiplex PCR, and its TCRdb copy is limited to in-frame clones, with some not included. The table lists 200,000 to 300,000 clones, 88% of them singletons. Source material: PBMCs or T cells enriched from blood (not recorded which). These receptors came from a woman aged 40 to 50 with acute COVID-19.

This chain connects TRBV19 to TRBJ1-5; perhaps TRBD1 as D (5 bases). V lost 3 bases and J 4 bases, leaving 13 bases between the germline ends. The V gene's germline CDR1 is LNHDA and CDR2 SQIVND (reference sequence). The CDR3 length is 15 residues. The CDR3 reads CASSMGGKGNQPQHF. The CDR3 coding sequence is TGTGCCAGTAGTATGGGGGGTAAGGGAAATCAGCCCCAGCATTTT.

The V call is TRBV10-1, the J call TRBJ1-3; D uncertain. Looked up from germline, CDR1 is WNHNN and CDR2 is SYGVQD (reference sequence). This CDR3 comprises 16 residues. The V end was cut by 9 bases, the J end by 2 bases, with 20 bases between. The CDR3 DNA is TGCGCCAGTTCCCGGGATAGGCCAGGCGCTGGAAACACCATATATTTT. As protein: CASSRDRPGAGNTIYF.

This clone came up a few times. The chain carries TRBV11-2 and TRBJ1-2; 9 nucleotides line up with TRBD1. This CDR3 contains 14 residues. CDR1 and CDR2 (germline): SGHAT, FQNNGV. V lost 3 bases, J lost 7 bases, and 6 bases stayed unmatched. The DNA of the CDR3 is TGTGCCAGCAGCTTCCAAGGGGGACAGGGTGGCTACACCTTC. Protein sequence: CASSFQGGQGGYTF.

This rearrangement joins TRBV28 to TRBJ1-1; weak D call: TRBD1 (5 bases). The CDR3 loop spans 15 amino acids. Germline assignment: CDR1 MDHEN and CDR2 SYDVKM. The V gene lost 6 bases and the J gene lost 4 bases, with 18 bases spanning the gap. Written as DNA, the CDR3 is TGTGCCAGCAGGCCGGGGGAGGGAGTTTTCACTGAAGCTTTCTTT. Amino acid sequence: CASRPGEGVFTEAFF.